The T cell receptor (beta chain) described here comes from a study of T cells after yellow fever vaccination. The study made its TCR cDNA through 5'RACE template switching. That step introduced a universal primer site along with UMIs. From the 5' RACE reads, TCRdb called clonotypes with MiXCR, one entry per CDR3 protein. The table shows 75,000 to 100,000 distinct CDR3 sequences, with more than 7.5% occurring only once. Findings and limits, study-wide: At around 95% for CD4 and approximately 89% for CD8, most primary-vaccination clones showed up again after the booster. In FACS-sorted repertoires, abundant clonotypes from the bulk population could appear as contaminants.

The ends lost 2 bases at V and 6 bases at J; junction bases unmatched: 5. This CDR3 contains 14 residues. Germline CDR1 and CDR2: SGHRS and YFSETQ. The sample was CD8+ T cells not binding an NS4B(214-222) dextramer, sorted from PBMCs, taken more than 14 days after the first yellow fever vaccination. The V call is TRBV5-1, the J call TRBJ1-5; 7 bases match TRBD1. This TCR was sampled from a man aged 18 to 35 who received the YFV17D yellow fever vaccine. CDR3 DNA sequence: TGCGCCAGCAGCTTCAAAGGGGGCGGTCAGCCCCAGCATTTT. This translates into CASSFKGGGQPQHF.